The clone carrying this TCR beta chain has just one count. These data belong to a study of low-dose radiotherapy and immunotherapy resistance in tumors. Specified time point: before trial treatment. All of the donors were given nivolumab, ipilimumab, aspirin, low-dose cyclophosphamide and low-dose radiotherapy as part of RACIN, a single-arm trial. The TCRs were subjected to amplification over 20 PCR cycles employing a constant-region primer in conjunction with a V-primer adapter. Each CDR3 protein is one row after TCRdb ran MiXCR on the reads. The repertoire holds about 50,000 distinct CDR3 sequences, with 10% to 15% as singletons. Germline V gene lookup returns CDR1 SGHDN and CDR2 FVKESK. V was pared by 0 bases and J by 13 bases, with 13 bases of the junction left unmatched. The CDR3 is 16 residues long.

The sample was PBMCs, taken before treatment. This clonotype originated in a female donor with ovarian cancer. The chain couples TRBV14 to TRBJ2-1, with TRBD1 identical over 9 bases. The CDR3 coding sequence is TGTGCCAGCAGCCAAGATGCCTGGACAGGGGCCTACGAACAGTTCTTC. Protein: CASSQDAWTGAYEQFF. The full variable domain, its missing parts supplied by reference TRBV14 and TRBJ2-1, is EAGVTQFPSHSVIEKGQTVTLRCDPISGHDNLYWYRRVMGKEIKFLLHFVKESKQDESGMPNNRFLAERTGGTYSTLKVQPAELEDSGVYFCASSQDAWTGAYEQFFGPGTRLTVL.